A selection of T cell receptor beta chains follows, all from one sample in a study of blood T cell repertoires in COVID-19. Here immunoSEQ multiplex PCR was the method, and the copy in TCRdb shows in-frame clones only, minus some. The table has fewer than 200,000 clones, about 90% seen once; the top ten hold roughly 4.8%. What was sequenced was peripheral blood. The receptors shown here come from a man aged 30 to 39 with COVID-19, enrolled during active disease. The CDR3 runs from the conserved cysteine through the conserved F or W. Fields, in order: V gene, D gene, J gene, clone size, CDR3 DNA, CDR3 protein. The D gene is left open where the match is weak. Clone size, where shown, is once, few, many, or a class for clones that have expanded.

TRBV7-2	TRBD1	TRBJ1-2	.	TGTGCCAGCAGCTTAGACTACAGGGGGTACTATGGCTACACCTTC	CASSLDYRGYYGYTF
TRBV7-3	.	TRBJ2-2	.	TGTGCCAGCAACCCGGAGGGAAGGCGGACCGGGGAGCTGTTTTTT	CASNPEGRRTGELFF
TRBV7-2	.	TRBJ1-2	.	TGTGCCTCTAAGCTCGGGACACTCTATGGCTACACCTTC	CASKLGTLYGYTF
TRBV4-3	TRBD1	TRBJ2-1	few	TGCGCCAGCAGCCCCCGGGACAGGGGGAACAATGAGCAGTTCTTC	CASSPRDRGNNEQFF
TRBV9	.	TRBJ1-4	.	TGTGCCAGCAGCGTACGTAGCTCACCGAACGAAAAACTGTTTTTT	CASSVRSSPNEKLFF
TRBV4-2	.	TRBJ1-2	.	TGTGCCAGCAGCCCCGGGGAGAGAGTAAACTATGGCTACACCTTC	CASSPGERVNYGYTF
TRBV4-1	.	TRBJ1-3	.	TGCGCCAGCAGCCAAGGGACAGCCTCTGGAAACACCATATATTTT	CASSQGTASGNTIYF
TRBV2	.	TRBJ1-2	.	TGTGCCAGCAGTGACCCCAGGCCTTGGGGCTACACCTTC	CASSDPRPWGYTF
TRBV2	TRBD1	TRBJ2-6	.	TGTGCCAGCAGTGCGCGACAGGGTGTCCTTCTCTCTGGGGCCAACGTCCTGACTTTC	CASSARQGVLLSGANVLTF
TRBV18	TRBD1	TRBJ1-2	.	TGTGCCAGCTCAGATTTACAGGGGGCAGGAGGCTACACCTTC	CASSDLQGAGGYTF
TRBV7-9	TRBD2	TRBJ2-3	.	TGTGCCAGCAGCTTAGCCCTAGCGGGGGGGCTAGGCACAGATACGCAGTATTTT	CASSLALAGGLGTDTQYF
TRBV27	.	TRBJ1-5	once	TGTGCCAGCAGTTTCTTCGGGAGCAATCAGCCCCAGCATTTT	CASSFFGSNQPQHF
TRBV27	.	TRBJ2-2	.	TGTGCCAGCAGTTTTCGGTTCGCGAACACCGGGGAGCTGTTTTTT	CASSFRFANTGELFF
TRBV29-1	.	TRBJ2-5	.	TGCAGCGTTGTTCGCAGTGGAGAGACCCAGTACTTC	CSVVRSGETQYF
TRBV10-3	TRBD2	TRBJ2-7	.	TGTGCCATCAGTGAGCCCACTAGCGGGAATTACGAGCAGTACTTC	CAISEPTSGNYEQYF
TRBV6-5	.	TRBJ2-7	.	TGTGCCAGCAGTTACTCCCTCAGCGGCTCCTACGAGCAGTACTTC	CASSYSLSGSYEQYF
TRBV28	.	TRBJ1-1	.	TGTGCCAGCAGTCTAGGACATTCGAACACTGAAGCTTTCTTT	CASSLGHSNTEAFF
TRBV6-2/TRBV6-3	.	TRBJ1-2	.	TGTGCCAGCAGTTACCCACAACAGGGCAACTATGGCTACACCTTC	CASSYPQQGNYGYTF
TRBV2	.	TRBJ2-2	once	TGTGCCAGCAGTGGTACAGGGTTTAAGACCGGGGAGCTGTTTTTT	CASSGTGFKTGELFF
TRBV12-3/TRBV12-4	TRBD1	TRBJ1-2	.	TGTGCCAGCAGGGAACAGGGGAACTATGGCTACACCTTC	CASREQGNYGYTF
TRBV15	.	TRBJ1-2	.	TGTGCCACCAGCAGAGATCCGGGTTTTAACTATGGCTACACCTTC	CATSRDPGFNYGYTF
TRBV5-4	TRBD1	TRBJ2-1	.	TGTGCCAGCAGCCCCGGGACAGGGGGCTTATACAATGAGCAGTTCTTC	CASSPGTGGLYNEQFF
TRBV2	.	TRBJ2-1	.	TGTGCCAGCAGTGTCCCAAACAATGAGCAGTTCTTC	CASSVPNNEQFF
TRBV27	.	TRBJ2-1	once	TGTGCCAGCAGTGTACCCGGGAACAATGAGCAGTTCTTC	CASSVPGNNEQFF
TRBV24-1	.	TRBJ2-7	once	TGTGCCACCAGCCTTACAGGGAACGAGCAGTACTTC	CATSLTGNEQYF
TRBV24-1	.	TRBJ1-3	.	TGTGCCACCAGTGATTTGCAGGTGCGCCGCTCTGGAAACACCATATATTTT	CATSDLQVRRSGNTIYF
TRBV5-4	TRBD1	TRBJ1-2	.	TGTGCCAGCAGCTTTTTGAGGGACAGTAACTATGGCTACACCTTC	CASSFLRDSNYGYTF
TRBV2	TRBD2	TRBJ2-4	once	TGTGCCAGCAGGACGGGACTAGCGGGTTTAAGCATTCAGTACTTC	CASRTGLAGLSIQYF
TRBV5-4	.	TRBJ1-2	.	TGTGCCAGCAGCGACTGGGGAGGATATGGCTACACCTTC	CASSDWGGYGYTF
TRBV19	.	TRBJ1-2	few	TGTGCCAGTAGTATACCGGGCGGCAGGGGCCCTTTCTATGGCTACACCTTC	CASSIPGGRGPFYGYTF
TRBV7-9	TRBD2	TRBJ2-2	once	TGTGCCAGCACGCTAGCGGGAGGGCCCGGGGAGCTGTTTTTT	CASTLAGGPGELFF
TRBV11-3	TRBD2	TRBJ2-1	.	TGTGCCAGCAGCTCCCGACTAGCGGGAGGAAGTAATGAGCAGTTCTTC	CASSSRLAGGSNEQFF
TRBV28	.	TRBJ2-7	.	TGTGCCAGCAGTGAAAGCCTGTACGAGCAGTACTTC	CASSESLYEQYF
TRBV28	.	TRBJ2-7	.	TGTGCCAGCAGTTTACGCCCCGGACAGTCCTACGAGCAGTACTTC	CASSLRPGQSYEQYF
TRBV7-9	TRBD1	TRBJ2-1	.	TGTGCCTCCCGGGACAGGGGATACAATGAGCAGTTCTTC	CASRDRGYNEQFF
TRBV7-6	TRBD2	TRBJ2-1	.	TGTGCCAGCAGCTTAGCCACTAGCGGGGGGGCCTTGTTCTTC	CASSLATSGGALFF
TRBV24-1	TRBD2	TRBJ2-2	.	TGTGCCACCAGTGGGTGGGCTAGCGGGAGTTCGTACACCGGGGAGCTGTTTTTT	CATSGWASGSSYTGELFF
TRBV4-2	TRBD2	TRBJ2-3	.	TGTGCCAGCAGCCGAAACAAACTAGCGGGGGGGGATCATTCTACGCAGTATTTT	CASSRNKLAGGDHSTQYF
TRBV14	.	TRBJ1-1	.	TGTGCCAGCAGCCAATTACCGGTCCGGGAAGCTTTCTTT	CASSQLPVREAFF
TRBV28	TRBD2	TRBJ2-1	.	TGTGCCAGCAGCCAGGTTGCGGGGGCTAGCGGGATGTACTCCTACAATGAGCAGTTCTTC	CASSQVAGASGMYSYNEQFF
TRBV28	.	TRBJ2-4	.	TGTGCCAGCAGTTCCCGACAGCCCTGGGCCCAAAACATTCAGTACTTC	CASSSRQPWAQNIQYF
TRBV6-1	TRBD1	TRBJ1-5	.	TGTGCCAGCAGTGAATCAGGGGGCGAGTACCAGCCCCAGCATTTT	CASSESGGEYQPQHF
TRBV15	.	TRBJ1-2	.	TGTGCCACCAGCAGGGTTACAGGGTCCAACTATGGCTACACCTTC	CATSRVTGSNYGYTF
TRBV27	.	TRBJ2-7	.	TGTGCCAGCAGTCCTGGACAGTCCCCCCAAGTCTACGAGCAGTACTTC	CASSPGQSPQVYEQYF
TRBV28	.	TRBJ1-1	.	TGTGCCAGCAGTTTTTCTCGACATTGGGAGACTGAAGCTTTCTTT	CASSFSRHWETEAFF
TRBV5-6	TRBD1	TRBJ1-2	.	TGTGCCAGCAGCTTGTCCGGGACAGGGGGTGGCTACACCTTC	CASSLSGTGGGYTF
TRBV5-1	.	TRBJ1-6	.	TGCGCCAGCAGCTTGGATCTCAGGGCTTCATCGGTGCCCCTCCACTTT	CASSLDLRASSVPLHF
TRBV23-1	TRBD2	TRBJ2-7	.	TGCGCCAGCCATCGGGGAGGGCGCCACGAGCAGTACTTC	CASHRGGRHEQYF
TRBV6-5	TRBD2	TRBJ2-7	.	TGTGCCAGCACCGACCGGACTAGCGGATCCTACGAGCAGTACTTC	CASTDRTSGSYEQYF
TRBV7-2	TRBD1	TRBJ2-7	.	TGTGCCAGCAGCAAGGGACAGGGAGGCGAGCAGTACTTC	CASSKGQGGEQYF
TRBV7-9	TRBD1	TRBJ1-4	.	TGTGCCAGCAGCTCACAGCAGGGGGCAACTAATGAAAAACTGTTTTTT	CASSSQQGATNEKLFF